Listed here is a single TCR beta chain. DNA at around 200 ng, 25,000 to 30,000 T cell genomes, went into sorted-subset replicate PCRs. In the authors' methods: ImmunoSEQ sequences covered only the junction and lacked quality scores; filtering therefore differed. Only in-frame clones appear in the TCRdb table, and some are missing; sequencing was by immunoSEQ multiplex PCR. D and trimming were read from the DNA, whereas the V and J calls and clone size are those reported in that table. The table records 2 million to 2.5 million clones, roughly 93% of them present only once. This sample is drawn from a study of shared clonotypes between healthy human individuals. Looking at the study overall: Every donor yielded three CD4 naive, three CD4 memory, two CD8 naive and one CD8 memory plate.

Donors included only healthy HIV-negative adults lacking recent acute infections or vaccinations. J was trimmed by 6 bases and V by 10 bases; bases with no gene match: 17. There are 16 residues in the CDR3. CDR1 and CDR2 from the germline V gene are MDHEN and SYDVKM. Sequencing was carried out using naive CD4+ T cells from PBMCs. Subset in this sample: CD45RA+ positively selected. The TCR was taken from a man younger than 35 in good health. Some clones in this sample may be carry-over from other donors' samples. The J gene is TRBJ2-3, the V gene TRBV28; 9 nucleotides align to TRBD1. CDR3 amino acids: CATRKSTGGMSDTQYF. CDR3 sequence (DNA): TGTGCCACCCGAAAATCGACAGGGGGAATGTCGGATACGCAGTATTTT.